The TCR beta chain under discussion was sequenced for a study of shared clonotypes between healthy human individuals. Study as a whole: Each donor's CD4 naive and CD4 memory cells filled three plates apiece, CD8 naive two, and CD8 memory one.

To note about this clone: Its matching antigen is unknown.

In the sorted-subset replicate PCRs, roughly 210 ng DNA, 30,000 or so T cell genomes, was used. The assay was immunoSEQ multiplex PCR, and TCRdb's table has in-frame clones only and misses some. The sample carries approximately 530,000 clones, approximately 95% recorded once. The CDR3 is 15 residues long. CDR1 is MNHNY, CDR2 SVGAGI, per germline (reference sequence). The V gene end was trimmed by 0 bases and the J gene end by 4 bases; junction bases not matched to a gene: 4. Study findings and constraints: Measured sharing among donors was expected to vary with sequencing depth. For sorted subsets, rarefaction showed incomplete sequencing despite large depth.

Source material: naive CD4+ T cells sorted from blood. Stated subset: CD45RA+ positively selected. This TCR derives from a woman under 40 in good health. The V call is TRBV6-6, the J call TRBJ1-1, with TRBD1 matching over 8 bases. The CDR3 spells CASSYSDRVGTEAFF. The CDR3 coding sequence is TGTGCCAGCAGTTACTCGGACAGGGTGGGCACTGAAGCTTTCTTT.